Below are 8 T cell receptor beta chains sequenced from a single sample in a study of blood T cell repertoires in COVID-19. Data came from immunoSEQ multiplex PCR; TCRdb stores just in-frame clones and leaves some out. This sample has 500,000 to 600,000 clones, with roughly nine tenths found just once. Sequencing used peripheral blood. These receptors all stem from a woman in her 50s with COVID-19, enrolled during active disease.

The rearrangement uses TRBV7-9 and TRBJ1-2, with 7 bases aligning to TRBD1. Germline CDR1 is SEHNR and CDR2 is FQNEAQ (reference sequence). The CDR3 consists of 14 residues. Losses at the gene ends were 5 bases for V and 4 bases for J; bases not matched to a gene: 7. The CDR3 loop is CASSPGGLAYGYTF. CDR3 nucleotides: TGTGCCAGCAGCCCAGGGGGTCTGGCCTATGGCTACACCTTC.

The chain links TRBV5-4 to TRBJ1-1, with D perhaps TRBD1 (5 bases). Germline V gives CDR1 SGHNT, CDR2 YYREEE (reference sequence). The length of the CDR3 is 12 residues. Trimming left V 3 bases short and J 4 bases short, with 7 bases between. The CDR3 here is CASSWGGTEAFF. CDR3 bases: TGTGCCAGCAGCTGGGGGGGCACTGAAGCTTTCTTT.

The chain uses TRBV7-6 and TRBJ2-2, with 12 positions matching TRBD1. This CDR3 comprises 16 residues. Germline lookup yields CDR1 SGHVS and CDR2 FNYEAQ. The V segment lost 5 bases and the J segment 5 bases; nucleotides outside the gene matches: 6. The CDR3 spells CASSPGTGGHTGELFF. DNA of the CDR3: TGTGCCAGCAGCCCGGGGACAGGGGGCCATACCGGGGAGCTGTTTTTT.

This clone was found once. The same CDR3 also results from other DNA sequences found in this sample. V gene TRBV6-6 combines with J gene TRBJ2-1; TRBD2 matches at 12 bases. Losses at the gene ends were 8 bases for V and 4 bases for J; bases not matched to a gene: 6. Germline loops: CDR1 MNHNY, CDR2 SVGAGI (reference sequence). The CDR3 has 15 residues. In DNA form, the CDR3 reads TGTGCCAGCGACTACACTAGCGGGGGGTACAATGAGCAGTTCTTC. Protein product: CASDYTSGGYNEQFF.

V is TRBV29-1 and J is TRBJ2-7; 7 bases fit TRBD1. The ends lost 7 bases at V and 5 bases at J; junction bases unmatched: 8. The CDR3 has 12 residues. CDR1 and CDR2 (germline): SQVTM, ANQGSEA. The CDR3 DNA reads TGCAGCGGAGGGGGCGCGAAGAACGAGCAGTACTTC. Residues: CSGGGAKNEQYF.

The chain combines TRBV3-1 (or the pseudogene TRBV3-2) with TRBJ2-3, with a weak D call TRBD2 (5 bases). This CDR3 is built from 14 residues. V was pared by 4 bases and J by 4 bases, with 12 bases between. CDR1 LGHDT and CDR2 YNNKEL come from the germline V gene (reference sequence). The CDR3 coding sequence is TGTGCCAGCAGCCGGAACGGGGTTGCAGATACGCAGTATTTT. It codes for CASSRNGVADTQYF.

This chain joins TRBV6-5 and TRBJ2-1; 10 nucleotides line up with TRBD2. Germline V gene data show CDR1 as MNHEY and CDR2 as SVGAGI. V shed 0 bases, J shed 4 bases, and the junction held 3 bases outside the gene matches. This CDR3 is built from 16 residues. In DNA form, the CDR3 reads TGTGCCAGCAGTTACTCAGGGACTAGCGATTACAATGAGCAGTTCTTC. This sequence encodes CASSYSGTSDYNEQFF.

The chain carries TRBV6-5 and TRBJ2-7; 7 bases are a match to TRBD1. Germline CDR1 is MNHEY and CDR2 is SVGAGI. The CDR3 length is 14 residues. Trimming removed 10 bases from V and 6 bases from J; junction bases left unmatched: 15. DNA of the CDR3: TGTGCCACAACGTTAGACAGGGAGAGGGCCGAGCAGTACTTC. Protein product: CATTLDRERAEQYF.